This is a list of T cell receptor beta chains from one sample in a study of OX40 agonist ivuxolimab in advanced cancers. The assay was immunoSEQ multiplex PCR, and TCRdb's table has in-frame clones only and misses some. This sample has 60,000 to 100,000 clones; about 80% occur once, and the top ten carry around 0.51%. The specimen comprised CD4+ or CD8+ T cells sorted from blood, sampled in a trial of the OX40 agonist ivuxolimab. The receptors derive from an adult with an advanced solid tumor such as melanoma, head and neck, liver or kidney cancer. Each CDR3 is given with its conserved first and last residue. A D gene is named only where the DNA matches it firmly. Some rows mark clone size as missing; the rest say once, few, many or name a class of expanded clone.

D: .; size: few; V: TRBV6-5; J: TRBJ1-2; CDR3: CASGIAGGGYTF; DNA: TGTGCCAGCGGGATAGCGGGGGGCGGCTACACCTTC
D: .; size: .; V: TRBV5-1; J: TRBJ2-7; CDR3: CASRDSYEQYF; DNA: TGCGCCAGCAGAGACTCCTACGAGCAGTACTTC
D: .; size: .; V: TRBV5-1; J: TRBJ2-7; CDR3: CASNLRPSYEQYF; DNA: TGCGCCAGCAACTTGAGACCGAGCTACGAGCAGTACTTC
D: .; size: .; V: TRBV15; J: TRBJ1-3; CDR3: CATSSYRAPSSGNTIYF; DNA: TGTGCCACCAGCAGCTACAGGGCCCCCAGCTCTGGAAACACCATATATTTT
D: .; size: .; V: TRBV5-1; J: TRBJ1-2; CDR3: CASSSVQGTGYGYTF; DNA: TGCGCCAGCAGCTCGGTACAGGGAACGGGTTATGGCTACACCTTC
D: .; size: .; V: TRBV6-1; J: TRBJ2-2; CDR3: CASRRDSNTGELFF; DNA: TGTGCCAGCAGGCGGGACAGTAACACCGGGGAGCTGTTTTTT
D: .; size: .; V: TRBV2; J: TRBJ2-2; CDR3: CASQLDGNTGELFF; DNA: TGTGCCAGCCAATTGGACGGGAACACCGGGGAGCTGTTTTTT
D: .; size: .; V: TRBV15; J: TRBJ1-1; CDR3: CATSGVPGRPEAFF; DNA: TGTGCCACCAGCGGAGTCCCTGGACGCCCTGAAGCTTTCTTT
D: .; size: .; V: TRBV27; J: TRBJ2-7; CDR3: CASSLSTASYEQYF; DNA: TGTGCCAGCAGTTTATCGACAGCGTCCTACGAGCAGTACTTC
D: TRBD1; size: .; V: TRBV9; J: TRBJ2-1; CDR3: CASSVGVGQAYNEQFF; DNA: TGTGCCAGCAGCGTAGGCGTAGGACAGGCCTACAATGAGCAGTTCTTC
D: TRBD1; size: .; V: TRBV5-6; J: TRBJ1-4; CDR3: CASRGQHNEKLFF; DNA: TGTGCCAGCAGGGGACAGCATAATGAAAAACTGTTTTTT
D: TRBD1; size: .; V: TRBV19; J: TRBJ1-1; CDR3: CASSIQTGIEAFF; DNA: TGTGCCAGTAGTATCCAGACAGGGATTGAAGCTTTCTTT
D: TRBD2; size: .; V: TRBV28; J: TRBJ2-1; CDR3: CASSLRGGVSGRAMSSYNEQFF; DNA: TGTGCCAGCAGTTTAAGGGGGGGGGTCAGCGGGAGGGCAATGAGCTCCTACAATGAGCAGTTCTTC
D: .; size: few; V: TRBV19; J: TRBJ1-5; CDR3: CASSTQGTRAAIQHF; DNA: TGTGCCAGTAGTACCCAGGGGACACGCGCCGCAATCCAGCATTTT
D: .; size: few; V: TRBV9; J: TRBJ1-6; CDR3: CASSVQNNSPLHF; DNA: TGTGCCAGCAGCGTACAGAATAATTCACCCCTCCACTTT
D: .; size: .; V: TRBV6-5; J: TRBJ1-5; CDR3: CASSYRETNQPQHF; DNA: TGTGCCAGCAGTTACCGGGAGACCAATCAGCCCCAGCATTTT
D: .; size: .; V: TRBV7-3; J: TRBJ2-3; CDR3: CASSLTMGLRDTQYF; DNA: TGTGCCAGCAGCTTAACTATGGGTTTAAGAGATACGCAGTATTTT
D: .; size: .; V: TRBV7-8; J: TRBJ2-5; CDR3: CASSETTPGARTHQETQYF; DNA: TGTGCCAGCAGCGAGACTACACCGGGGGCTCGAACCCACCAAGAGACCCAGTACTTC
D: TRBD2; size: .; V: TRBV9; J: TRBJ2-5; CDR3: CASSVRLAGEETQYF; DNA: TGTGCCAGCAGCGTACGACTAGCGGGAGAAGAGACCCAGTACTTC
D: TRBD1; size: .; V: TRBV5-6; J: TRBJ1-2; CDR3: CASSSTGKFNYGYTF; DNA: TGTGCCAGCAGCTCGACAGGGAAGTTTAACTATGGCTACACCTTC
D: .; size: .; V: TRBV29-1; J: TRBJ2-3; CDR3: CSVNKGTDTQYF; DNA: TGCAGCGTTAATAAGGGCACAGATACGCAGTATTTT
D: TRBD2; size: .; V: TRBV19; J: TRBJ2-5; CDR3: CASSIGLAGGLNKETQYF; DNA: TGTGCCAGTAGTATAGGACTAGCGGGAGGCCTAAACAAAGAGACCCAGTACTTC
D: TRBD1; size: .; V: TRBV5-6; J: TRBJ1-4; CDR3: CASSLYTGQGAEKLFF; DNA: TGTGCCAGCAGCTTGTATACGGGACAGGGCGCCGAAAAACTGTTTTTT
D: .; size: .; V: TRBV18; J: TRBJ2-5; CDR3: CASSIASQETQYF; DNA: TGTGCCAGCTCAATCGCCAGTCAAGAGACCCAGTACTTC
D: .; size: .; V: TRBV4-1; J: TRBJ1-4; CDR3: CASSLGQRGEKLFF; DNA: TGCGCCAGCAGCCTCGGACAGCGGGGAGAAAAACTGTTTTTT
D: TRBD1; size: .; V: TRBV9; J: TRBJ1-3; CDR3: CASSGTGGPGNTIYF; DNA: TGTGCCAGCAGCGGTACAGGGGGCCCTGGAAACACCATATATTTT